This TCR beta chain emerged from a study of shared clonotypes between healthy human individuals. Assay: immunoSEQ multiplex PCR; the TCRdb copy retains only in-frame clones and omits some. Counted here are about 330,000 clones, 80% to 90% occurring once; the ten biggest clones make up around 15%. CDR1 SGDLS and CDR2 YYNGEE come from the germline V gene. The CDR3 spans 13 residues. V was shortened by 5 bases and J by 2 bases, with 8 bases between the two germline ends. Material for sequencing was memory CD8+ T cells sorted from blood. The subset here: CD45RO+ cells pooled with CCR7-negative TemRA cells. The gene calls are TRBV9 and TRBJ1-3; the D is unclear. This TCR was recovered from a young man in good health. CDR3 bases: TGTGCCAGCAGTGGGTCTACTGGAAACACCATATATTTT. Translating gives CASSGSTGNTIYF.